These 4 T cell receptor beta chains originate from one sample sequenced in a study of blood T cell repertoires in COVID-19. Produced via immunoSEQ multiplex PCR; TCRdb's table is partial and in-frame only. The table includes 300,000 or so clones, 89% detected once. The material sequenced was peripheral blood. The receptors here all came from a man between 18 and 35 years old who had recovered from COVID-19.

The CDR3 spells CASSAAGGVSGELFF. CDR3 DNA: TGTGCCAGCAGCGCAGCGGGGGGAGTCTCCGGGGAGCTGTTTTTT. The chain couples TRBV7-2 to TRBJ2-2; 9 bases agree with TRBD2. This CDR3 spans 15 amino acids. The germline CDR1 and CDR2 sequences are SGHTA and FQGNSA. V lost 5 bases, J lost 6 bases, and 7 bases stayed unmatched.

The gene calls are TRBV6-5 and TRBJ2-5; the D gene is possibly TRBD2 (5 bases). This CDR3 has 15 amino acids. The V and J ends lost 2 bases and 2 bases respectively, with 12 bases between them. Germline values: CDR1 MNHEY, CDR2 SVGAGI. CDR3 DNA: TGTGCCAGCAGTTACGGGCTTTGGAGGCAAGAGACCCAGTACTTC. Translated: CASSYGLWRQETQYF.

This chain links TRBV7-8 with TRBJ2-2, with D possibly TRBD2 on 5 matching bases. Trimming left V 1 base short and J 4 bases short, with 13 bases between. Per the germline V gene, CDR1 is SGHVS and CDR2 is FQNEAQ. This CDR3 is built from 16 residues. The CDR3 reads CASSLDPAAITGELFF. The CDR3 nucleotides are TGTGCCAGCAGCTTAGACCCAGCGGCGATCACCGGGGAGCTGTTTTTT.

This chain uses TRBV6-5 with TRBJ2-7, with TRBD1 matching 7 bases. The CDR3 runs to 15 residues. V was pared by 10 bases and J by 2 bases, with 14 bases of the junction left unmatched. CDR1 and CDR2 (germline): MNHEY, SVGAGI. CDR3 in amino acids: CATGTGAEITYEQYF. CDR3 sequence (DNA): TGTGCCACCGGAACAGGGGCTGAAATAACCTACGAGCAGTACTTC.